A selection of T cell receptor beta chains follows, all from one sample in a study of long-term antiretroviral therapy in people with HIV. The assay was immunoSEQ multiplex PCR, and TCRdb's table has in-frame clones only and misses some. The sample lists roughly 15,000 clones; roughly 90% were seen once. The source material was unsorted PBMCs, sampled 6.2 years after starting antiretroviral therapy. These TCRs come from a middle-aged man with HIV. Each CDR3 is given with its conserved first and last residue. Each record gives: V gene, J gene, D gene, clone size, CDR3 DNA, CDR3 protein. The D gene is left open where the match is weak. Not all rows give a size; the values are once, few, many and, for expanded clones, a class.

v_call: TRBV11-2
j_call: TRBJ2-3
d_call: NA
clone_size: NA
cdr3_nt: TGTGCCAGCAGCTTAGGAGGGCGGACGGACCAAGATACGCAGTATTTT
cdr3_aa: CASSLGGRTDQDTQYF

v_call: TRBV11-2
j_call: TRBJ2-7
d_call: TRBD2
clone_size: NA
cdr3_nt: TGTGCCAGCAAGCGGGGATCCTACGAGCAGTACTTC
cdr3_aa: CASKRGSYEQYF

v_call: TRBV28
j_call: TRBJ2-5
d_call: NA
clone_size: few
cdr3_nt: TGTGCCAGCAGTATTACAGGTCTCCAAGAGACCCAGTACTTC
cdr3_aa: CASSITGLQETQYF

v_call: TRBV29-1
j_call: TRBJ2-7
d_call: NA
clone_size: NA
cdr3_nt: TGCAGCGTTGAAGAGGCTGGGTACGAGCAGTACTTC
cdr3_aa: CSVEEAGYEQYF

v_call: TRBV7-3
j_call: TRBJ2-1
d_call: TRBD1
clone_size: NA
cdr3_nt: TGTGCCAGCAGAGGACAGGGGGCGAATGAGCAGTTCTTC
cdr3_aa: CASRGQGANEQFF

v_call: TRBV28
j_call: TRBJ2-3
d_call: TRBD2
clone_size: few
cdr3_nt: TGTGCCAGCAGTTCTCGATATTTAGCGGGAGCCACAGATACGCAGTATTTT
cdr3_aa: CASSSRYLAGATDTQYF

v_call: TRBV19
j_call: TRBJ2-2
d_call: TRBD2
clone_size: NA
cdr3_nt: TGTGCCAGTAGTCCGGGACTAGCGGCTACCGGGGAGCTGTTTTTT
cdr3_aa: CASSPGLAATGELFF

v_call: TRBV9
j_call: TRBJ2-7
d_call: NA
clone_size: NA
cdr3_nt: TGTGCCAGCAGCGTAGATGGGGTGGTAGCCGAGCAGTACTTC
cdr3_aa: CASSVDGVVAEQYF

v_call: TRBV27
j_call: TRBJ2-6
d_call: NA
clone_size: NA
cdr3_nt: TGTGCCAGCAGTACTAACTCTGGGGCCAACGTCCTGACTTTC
cdr3_aa: CASSTNSGANVLTF

v_call: TRBV4-2
j_call: TRBJ2-7
d_call: NA
clone_size: NA
cdr3_nt: TGTGCCAGCAGCCAGACTTCCGGGGGCCACGAGCAGTACTTC
cdr3_aa: CASSQTSGGHEQYF

v_call: TRBV19
j_call: TRBJ1-1
d_call: TRBD1
clone_size: few
cdr3_nt: TGTGCCAGTAGTATAGGGACAGGTAACACTGAAGCTTTCTTT
cdr3_aa: CASSIGTGNTEAFF

v_call: TRBV28
j_call: TRBJ2-7
d_call: NA
clone_size: NA
cdr3_nt: TGTGCCAGCAGTCCCCAGGGGAGTGGGTCCTACGAGCAGTACTTC
cdr3_aa: CASSPQGSGSYEQYF

v_call: TRBV7-9
j_call: TRBJ2-7
d_call: NA
clone_size: NA
cdr3_nt: TGTGCCAGCAGTCATCCGGCCTCTCTCCACTACGAGCAGTACTTC
cdr3_aa: CASSHPASLHYEQYF

v_call: TRBV28
j_call: TRBJ2-7
d_call: TRBD2
clone_size: NA
cdr3_nt: TGTGCCAGCACCCGCCCCAGACTAGCGGGAGTAACCTACGAGCAGTACTTC
cdr3_aa: CASTRPRLAGVTYEQYF

v_call: TRBV2
j_call: TRBJ2-5
d_call: NA
clone_size: NA
cdr3_nt: TGTGCCAGCACTAAGGGACTCCACTACCAAGAGACCCAGTACTTC
cdr3_aa: CASTKGLHYQETQYF

v_call: TRBV9
j_call: TRBJ2-7
d_call: TRBD2
clone_size: NA
cdr3_nt: TGTGCCAGCAGCGTAGAGCCAGCGGGAGATAGCGAGCAGTACTTC
cdr3_aa: CASSVEPAGDSEQYF

v_call: TRBV18
j_call: TRBJ2-1
d_call: NA
clone_size: few
cdr3_nt: TGTGCCAGCTCATCATCTGGCCCTGAGCAGTTCTTC
cdr3_aa: CASSSSGPEQFF

v_call: TRBV30
j_call: TRBJ1-2
d_call: TRBD1
clone_size: few
cdr3_nt: TGTGCTACGGACAGGGCCTATGGCTACACCTTC
cdr3_aa: CATDRAYGYTF

v_call: TRBV16
j_call: TRBJ2-7
d_call: NA
clone_size: NA
cdr3_nt: TGTGCCAGCAGCCCCCCGGGAGCGCAACCCTACGAGCAGTACTTC
cdr3_aa: CASSPPGAQPYEQYF

v_call: TRBV19
j_call: TRBJ2-1
d_call: TRBD2
clone_size: NA
cdr3_nt: TGTGCCAGTAGTATCAGGCTAGCGGGAGGATACAATGAGCAGTTCTTC
cdr3_aa: CASSIRLAGGYNEQFF

v_call: TRBV5-1
j_call: TRBJ2-2
d_call: NA
clone_size: NA
cdr3_nt: TGCGCCAGCAGCCCGGGAGAGGGAGGGGAGCTGTTTTTT
cdr3_aa: CASSPGEGGELFF

v_call: TRBV6-6
j_call: TRBJ2-5
d_call: NA
clone_size: NA
cdr3_nt: TGTGCCAGCAGTTATGTTGGCTCTCAAGAGACCCAGTACTTC
cdr3_aa: CASSYVGSQETQYF

v_call: TRBV19
j_call: TRBJ2-2
d_call: NA
clone_size: NA
cdr3_nt: TGTGCCAGTAGTATATGGGGTGCCGGGGAGCTGTTTTTT
cdr3_aa: CASSIWGAGELFF

v_call: TRBV7-6
j_call: TRBJ2-1
d_call: NA
clone_size: NA
cdr3_nt: TGTGCCAGCAGCTTAGTAGGCCAATACAATGAGCAGTTCTTC
cdr3_aa: CASSLVGQYNEQFF

v_call: TRBV4-2
j_call: TRBJ2-6
d_call: NA
clone_size: NA
cdr3_nt: TGTGCCAGCAGCCAAGAAAGGGCGGCTGGGGCCAACGTCCTGACTTTC
cdr3_aa: CASSQERAAGANVLTF

v_call: TRBV4-3
j_call: TRBJ2-2
d_call: NA
clone_size: once
cdr3_nt: TGCGCCAGCAGGCCTGGACACGACACCGGGGAGCTGTTTTTT
cdr3_aa: CASRPGHDTGELFF

v_call: TRBV6-1
j_call: TRBJ1-3
d_call: NA
clone_size: NA
cdr3_nt: TGTGCCAGCGAGGGTTCTGGAAACACCATATATTTT
cdr3_aa: CASEGSGNTIYF

v_call: TRBV25-1
j_call: TRBJ1-4
d_call: NA
clone_size: NA
cdr3_nt: TGTGCCAGCAGTGACCCCAGACCCAGATCGGAAAAACTGTTTTTT
cdr3_aa: CASSDPRPRSEKLFF

v_call: TRBV7-2
j_call: TRBJ1-4
d_call: NA
clone_size: NA
cdr3_nt: TGTGCCAGCAGCTTAAACCCGACAGGTCTCCTGAATGAAAAACTGTTTTTT
cdr3_aa: CASSLNPTGLLNEKLFF

v_call: TRBV6-5
j_call: TRBJ1-3
d_call: NA
clone_size: NA
cdr3_nt: TGTGCCAGCAGTTACGCAGGGACTAGCTCTGGAAACACCATATATTTT
cdr3_aa: CASSYAGTSSGNTIYF

v_call: TRBV15
j_call: TRBJ1-4
d_call: NA
clone_size: NA
cdr3_nt: TGTGCCACCAGCGAGGGAGGGGTTGCAACTAATGAAAAACTGTTTTTT
cdr3_aa: CATSEGGVATNEKLFF

v_call: TRBV5-6
j_call: TRBJ1-1
d_call: NA
clone_size: NA
cdr3_nt: TGTGCCAGCAGCTTTGACCTAGGGGGTCAGGGTGAAGCTTTCTTT
cdr3_aa: CASSFDLGGQGEAFF

v_call: TRBV9
j_call: TRBJ2-7
d_call: TRBD1
clone_size: NA
cdr3_nt: TGTGCCAGCAGCGAGACAGGGGGAGCCTACGAGCAGTACTTC
cdr3_aa: CASSETGGAYEQYF

v_call: TRBV6-1
j_call: TRBJ1-6
d_call: NA
clone_size: NA
cdr3_nt: TGTGCCAGCAGTGCTCAAGAAGATTCACCCCTCCACTTT
cdr3_aa: CASSAQEDSPLHF

v_call: TRBV5-4
j_call: TRBJ2-3
d_call: TRBD2
clone_size: NA
cdr3_nt: TGTGCCAGCAGCGGCTATGCGGGAGGGCCGTCTAGCACAGATACGCAGTATTTT
cdr3_aa: CASSGYAGGPSSTDTQYF

v_call: TRBV7-2
j_call: TRBJ2-7
d_call: TRBD2
clone_size: NA
cdr3_nt: TGTGCCAGCAGCTCCTCACTAGCGGGAGCCGAGCAGTACTTC
cdr3_aa: CASSSSLAGAEQYF

v_call: TRBV19
j_call: TRBJ2-7
d_call: NA
clone_size: NA
cdr3_nt: TGTGCCAGTACCTCAGGGGCGGCATCCTACGAGCAGTACTTC
cdr3_aa: CASTSGAASYEQYF

v_call: TRBV7-2
j_call: TRBJ1-2
d_call: NA
clone_size: NA
cdr3_nt: TGTGCCAGCAGCGCAAGCAGCCAATCTAACTATGGCTACACCTTC
cdr3_aa: CASSASSQSNYGYTF

v_call: TRBV10-3
j_call: TRBJ1-4
d_call: TRBD1
clone_size: NA
cdr3_nt: TGTGCCATCAGTGAGGCCGCAGGGGGCGGTGAAAAACTGTTTTTT
cdr3_aa: CAISEAAGGGEKLFF

v_call: TRBV29-1
j_call: TRBJ2-1
d_call: TRBD1
clone_size: few
cdr3_nt: TGCAGCGGTGAAACCGGGACAGGCCCAAAGAGCTCCTACAATGAGCAGTTCTTC
cdr3_aa: CSGETGTGPKSSYNEQFF

v_call: TRBV4-3
j_call: TRBJ1-1
d_call: NA
clone_size: few
cdr3_nt: TGCGCCAGCAGCCCTACTTCGGGGGGAAGTACTGAAGCTTTCTTT
cdr3_aa: CASSPTSGGSTEAFF

v_call: TRBV7-9
j_call: TRBJ1-4
d_call: NA
clone_size: NA
cdr3_nt: TGTGCCAGCAGCTTATCCGAATACGGGTCCTCCGAAAAACTGTTTTTT
cdr3_aa: CASSLSEYGSSEKLFF

v_call: TRBV19
j_call: TRBJ1-2
d_call: NA
clone_size: once
cdr3_nt: TGTGCCAGTAGTATCGAACTACGGGGCTACACCTTC
cdr3_aa: CASSIELRGYTF

v_call: TRBV4-3
j_call: TRBJ1-2
d_call: TRBD1
clone_size: once
cdr3_nt: TGCGCCAGCAGCCAAGGTGGACAGGTTTTCTATGGCTACACCTTC
cdr3_aa: CASSQGGQVFYGYTF

v_call: TRBV4-3
j_call: TRBJ2-1
d_call: NA
clone_size: few
cdr3_nt: TGCGCCAGCAGCCAAGGCGTTAGCTCCTACAATGAGCAGTTCTTC
cdr3_aa: CASSQGVSSYNEQFF

v_call: TRBV2
j_call: TRBJ2-3
d_call: NA
clone_size: NA
cdr3_nt: TGTGCCAGCAGCGTAGGGATCGCAGATACGCAGTATTTT
cdr3_aa: CASSVGIADTQYF

v_call: TRBV5-6
j_call: TRBJ2-5
d_call: NA
clone_size: NA
cdr3_nt: TGTGCCAGCAGCGGCGGCCTTGGGGAGACCCAGTACTTC
cdr3_aa: CASSGGLGETQYF

v_call: TRBV5-4
j_call: TRBJ2-2
d_call: TRBD2
clone_size: NA
cdr3_nt: TGTGCCAGCAGCATAGGACTAGCGGGAGGAGCCGGGGAGCTGTTTTTT
cdr3_aa: CASSIGLAGGAGELFF

v_call: TRBV28
j_call: TRBJ2-6
d_call: NA
clone_size: NA
cdr3_nt: TGTGCCATCCGACGGGCATCTGGGGCCAACGTCCTGACTTTC
cdr3_aa: CAIRRASGANVLTF

v_call: TRBV19
j_call: TRBJ2-1
d_call: NA
clone_size: NA
cdr3_nt: TGTGCCAGTACCACGAGCGGAGCCGCGAATGAGCAGTTCTTC
cdr3_aa: CASTTSGAANEQFF

v_call: TRBV16
j_call: TRBJ2-5
d_call: TRBD1
clone_size: NA
cdr3_nt: TGTGCCAGCAGCATATCCCCAACAGGGGGCCAAGAGACCCAGTACTTC
cdr3_aa: CASSISPTGGQETQYF

v_call: TRBV28
j_call: TRBJ1-4
d_call: NA
clone_size: NA
cdr3_nt: TGTGCCAGCAGTCGTTACAGCAGTACTAATGAAAAACTGTTTTTT
cdr3_aa: CASSRYSSTNEKLFF

v_call: TRBV25-1
j_call: TRBJ1-1
d_call: NA
clone_size: NA
cdr3_nt: TGTGCCAGCAGTGACTATCAGGGGAACACTGAAGCTTTCTTT
cdr3_aa: CASSDYQGNTEAFF

v_call: TRBV19
j_call: TRBJ1-5
d_call: TRBD1
clone_size: once
cdr3_nt: TGTGCCAGTAGTATAGGGGACAGCAGCAATCAGCCCCAGCATTTT
cdr3_aa: CASSIGDSSNQPQHF

v_call: TRBV6-6
j_call: TRBJ2-1
d_call: NA
clone_size: NA
cdr3_nt: TGTGCCAGCAGACGGGGACAGCAGTTCTTC
cdr3_aa: CASRRGQQFF

v_call: TRBV5-1
j_call: TRBJ2-5
d_call: NA
clone_size: NA
cdr3_nt: TGCGCCAGCAGCTTGGAACCTCCAGGGGCAGGAGAGACCCAGTACTTC
cdr3_aa: CASSLEPPGAGETQYF

v_call: TRBV30
j_call: TRBJ1-1
d_call: NA
clone_size: NA
cdr3_nt: TGTGCCTGGAGTCGACAGTTGAACACTGAAGCTTTCTTT
cdr3_aa: CAWSRQLNTEAFF